The next 21 T cell receptor beta chains were all read from a single sample in a study of response to subunit inactivated influenza vaccine. TCRdb re-analysed the RT-PCR reads in MiXCR, keeping a single row per CDR3 protein. The sample has fewer than 600,000 distinct CDR3 sequences; approximately 7.8% are singletons. The material was PBMCs from blood, obtained 23 to 25 months after vaccination. The receptors come from a man aged 45-69 years who received an inactivated influenza vaccine.

The chain has TRBV4-2 and TRBJ2-3, with a possible D match to TRBD1 (5 bases). Trimming took off 4 bases at V and 5 bases at J, with 10 bases between the two ends. CDR3 length: 13 residues. The germline gives CDR1 LGHNA, CDR2 YNFKEQ. Written as DNA, the CDR3 is TGTGCCAGCAGCCGTGACAGATTAGATACGCAGTATTTT. It specifies CASSRDRLDTQYF.

Comment on this clonotype: One end of the junction does not line up with germline, which may come from a read error. The chain carries TRBV3-1 and TRBJ2-5, with TRBD2 matching over 7 bases. CDR1 is LGHDT, CDR2 YNNKEL, per germline (reference sequence). The CDR3 sequence is 15 residues long. Here the CDR3 reads CASSQIGAGQESQYF. CDR3 sequence (DNA): TGTGCCAGCAGCCAAATCGGAGCGGGGCAAGAGAGCCAGTACTTC.

This clonotype was observed a few times. The V and J genes are TRBV28 and TRBJ2-1; 9 positions agree with TRBD2. This CDR3 has 14 amino acids. The V gene's germline CDR1 is MDHEN and CDR2 SYDVKM. The J segment lost 0 bases and the V segment lost 8 bases, leaving 2 bases of the junction unmatched. Here the CDR3 reads CASLSGSSYNEQFF. The CDR3 bases are TGTGCCAGCCTTAGCGGGAGCTCCTACAATGAGCAGTTCTTC.

This clonotype was observed a few times. The chain recombines TRBV10-1 with TRBJ2-2; tentatively, D is TRBD1 (7 bases). Germline V gene data show CDR1 as WNHNN and CDR2 as SYGVQD (reference sequence). This CDR3 is 14 amino acids long. Trimming removed 2 bases at V and 6 bases at J, with 10 bases between. CDR3 in amino acids: CASSETGEAGELFF. DNA for the CDR3: TGCGCCAGCAGTGAGACAGGGGAGGCCGGGGAGCTGTTTTTT.

This clonotype was seen only a few times. The chain combines TRBV14 with TRBJ2-3, with 7 nucleotides matching TRBD1. Germline assignment: CDR1 SGHDN and CDR2 FVKESK. This CDR3 is 16 amino acids long. Trimming cost V 6 bases and J 2 bases; bases outside gene matches: 11. For the CDR3, the DNA is TGTGCCAGCAGGGTCCCGAGACAGGGCTTCACAGATACGCAGTATTTT. Its translation is CASRVPRQGFTDTQYF. Together with reference TRBV14 and TRBJ2-3, the CDR3 gives the full variable domain: EAGVTQFPSHSVIEKGQTVTLRCDPISGHDNLYWYRRVMGKEIKFLLHFVKESKQDESGMPNNRFLAERTGGTYSTLKVQPAELEDSGVYFCASRVPRQGFTDTQYFGPGTRLTVL.

This clonotype was picked up a small number of times. This sequence joins TRBV5-5 and TRBJ2-1; D is undetermined. V lost 4 bases and J lost 5, with 13 bases in between. Germline CDR1 SGHKS, CDR2 YYEKEE (reference sequence). The CDR3 consists of 14 residues. CDR3 in amino acids: CASSRLYRDNEQFF. The CDR3 DNA follows: TGTGCCAGCAGCCGTTTATACAGAGACAATGAGCAGTTCTTC.

This clonotype has at least ten counts. The chain joins TRBV5-4 to TRBJ2-1; D uncertain. V gave up 0 bases and J gave up 9 bases, with 16 bases separating them. Germline V gene data show CDR1 as SGHNT and CDR2 as YYREEE (reference sequence). The CDR3 has 15 residues. The CDR3 DNA reads as TGTGCCAGCAGCTTGGATCCTGGCAGTGATGGTGAGCAGTTCTTC. As protein: CASSLDPGSDGEQFF.

The chain recombines TRBV11-2 with TRBJ1-2; 7 bases fit TRBD1. Germline CDR1 SGHAT, CDR2 FQNNGV. The junction had 13 bases not matched to a gene; V was cut back by 1 base and J by 8 bases. The CDR3 loop spans 16 amino acids. For the CDR3, the DNA is TGTGCCAGCAGCTTAGCCCACCCGAGGGGGCTGGGGGGCTACACCTTC. Amino acid sequence: CASSLAHPRGLGGYTF.

This clonotype was seen many times. The rearrangement links TRBV20-1 to TRBJ2-7, with 9 nucleotides matching TRBD2. V was pared by 0 bases and J by 4 bases, with 4 bases of the junction left unmatched. The length of the CDR3 is 14 residues. Germline values: CDR1 DFQATT, CDR2 SNEGSKA (reference sequence). The chain's CDR3 is CSARDGLARYEQYF. Here the CDR3 DNA reads TGCAGTGCTAGAGATGGACTAGCGCGGTACGAGCAGTACTTC.

This clonotype showed up many times. The CDR3: CASSSQGVNTEAFF. In DNA, the CDR3 is TGCGCCAGCAGCTCACAGGGGGTTAATACTGAAGCTTTCTTT. J is TRBJ1-1 and V is TRBV5-1, with 8 bases fitting TRBD1. The V segment lost 3 bases and the J segment 5 bases; nucleotides outside the gene matches: 6. There are 14 residues in the CDR3. The V gene's germline CDR1 is SGHRS and CDR2 YFSETQ.

There are a few counts of this clonotype. This rearrangement joins TRBV6-1 to TRBJ2-5, with D perhaps TRBD1 (6 bases). This CDR3 contains 14 residues. V lost 6 bases, J lost 4 bases, and 15 bases lay in between. Germline CDR1 reads MNHNS; CDR2 reads SASEGT. The CDR3 sequence is CASRLDSMRETQYF. The CDR3 DNA is TGTGCCAGCAGGTTGGACAGTATGCGAGAGACCCAGTACTTC.

The table lists this clonotype with a few counts. V gene TRBV10-3 combines with J gene TRBJ1-1, with D possibly matching TRBD1 (5 bases). The V end lost 0 bases, the J end lost 10 bases, and 15 bases lay between the germline ends. This CDR3 spans 14 amino acids. Per the germline V gene, CDR1 is ENHRY and CDR2 is SYGVKD. The CDR3 DNA reads TGTGCCATCAGTGAGTCAACAGGTGGTTCTCTAGCTTTCTTT. This sequence encodes CAISESTGGSLAFF.

This clonotype was seen many times. This chain uses TRBV7-8 with TRBJ2-7, with unresolved D. The CDR3 runs to 14 residues. Per the germline V gene, CDR1 is SGHVS and CDR2 is FQNEAQ. V lost 4 bases, J lost 0 bases, and 10 bases lay in between. CDR3 protein: CASSSTEVSYEQYF. The CDR3, as DNA: TGTGCCAGCAGCTCAACCGAGGTCTCCTACGAGCAGTACTTC.

The rearrangement uses TRBV29-1 and TRBJ2-2; D gene unclear. CDR1 and CDR2 (germline): SQVTM, ANQGSEA. The V and J ends lost 1 base and 7 bases respectively, with 7 bases between them. The CDR3 is 12 amino acids. The CDR3 nucleotides read TGCAGCGTTGAAGGCCGTGGCGGGGAGCTGTTTTTT. It yields the protein CSVEGRGGELFF.

The chain employs TRBV20-1 and TRBJ2-3; D remains unclear. The CDR3 runs 15 residues. Germline V CDR1 and CDR2: DFQATT, SNEGSKA (reference sequence). Trimming cost V 3 bases and J 2 bases, with 15 bases left between them. CDR3 in DNA: TGCAGTGCTAGTACCGTGCCTCCTCACACAGATACGCAGTATTTT. Translation gives CSASTVPPHTDTQYF.

In its sample, this clonotype was seen many times. V is TRBV15 and J is TRBJ2-2; D may correspond to TRBD1 or TRBD2 (6 bases each). The ends were cut back, 1 base at V and 2 bases at J, with 14 bases in the middle. CDR1 is LNHNV and CDR2 is YYDKDF in the germline V gene (reference sequence). The CDR3 spans 17 residues. CDR3 nucleotide sequence: TGTGCCACCAGCAGAGTGGGGGGCAGCTTAAACACCGGGGAGCTGTTTTTT. Translated: CATSRVGGSLNTGELFF. The complete variable domain, with remaining parts taken from reference TRBV15 and TRBJ2-2, reads DAMVIQNPRYQVTQFGKPVTLSCSQTLNHNVMYWYQQKSSQAPKLLFHYYDKDFNNEADTPDNFQSRRPNTSFCFLDIRSPGLGDTAMYLCATSRVGGSLNTGELFFGEGSRLTVL.

This clonotype was counted at least ten times. The V call is TRBV28, the J call TRBJ2-1; 8 nucleotides align to TRBD1. Germline CDR1 MDHEN, CDR2 SYDVKM. The junction had 10 bases not matched to a gene; V was cut back by 5 bases and J by 4 bases. This CDR3 spans 16 amino acids. This chain's CDR3 is CASSPSDRARYNEQFF. The CDR3 DNA reads as TGTGCCAGCAGTCCCTCGGACAGGGCGAGATACAATGAGCAGTTCTTC.

This clonotype was counted only a few times. The chain combines TRBV12-3 or TRBV12-4 with TRBJ1-2, with a possible D match to TRBD1 (5 bases). This CDR3 contains 15 residues. V dropped 5 bases and J dropped 8 bases, with 21 bases sitting between them. The CDR3 coding sequence is TGTGCCAGCAGTGACCGGGGCCCGGGTGTTAGCGGCTACACCTTC. Protein: CASSDRGPGVSGYTF.

The V call is TRBV20-1, the J call TRBJ2-4; no firm D call. The CDR3 runs 16 residues. CDR1 is DFQATT and CDR2 is SNEGSKA in the germline V gene (reference sequence). The germline V and J ends were trimmed by 2 bases and 0 bases, with 14 bases remaining between them. The CDR3 coding sequence is TGCAGTGCTAGAAATAAGGACCCGAAAGCCAAAAACATTCAGTACTTC. Protein product: CSARNKDPKAKNIQYF.

The gene calls are TRBV7-2 and TRBJ2-7; a weak D match, TRBD2 (5 bases). The germline V gene encodes CDR1 SGHTA and CDR2 FQGNSA. The V end was cut by 2 bases, the J end by 2 bases, with 13 bases between. The CDR3 contains 15 residues. In DNA form, the CDR3 reads TGTGCCAGCAGCTTAAAGTCTGGACTCGCCTACGAGCAGTACTTC. Its protein product is CASSLKSGLAYEQYF.

The table lists this clonotype with a few counts. The genes are TRBV29-1 and TRBJ2-5; TRBD1 matches 8 bases. The CDR3 contains 14 residues. V lost 5 bases and J lost 4; bases outside the gene matches: 9. The germline V gene has CDR1 SQVTM and CDR2 ANQGSEA. The CDR3 bases are TGCAGCGTTAGGACAGGGAAGAATGCAGAGACCCAGTACTTC. Amino acid sequence: CSVRTGKNAETQYF.